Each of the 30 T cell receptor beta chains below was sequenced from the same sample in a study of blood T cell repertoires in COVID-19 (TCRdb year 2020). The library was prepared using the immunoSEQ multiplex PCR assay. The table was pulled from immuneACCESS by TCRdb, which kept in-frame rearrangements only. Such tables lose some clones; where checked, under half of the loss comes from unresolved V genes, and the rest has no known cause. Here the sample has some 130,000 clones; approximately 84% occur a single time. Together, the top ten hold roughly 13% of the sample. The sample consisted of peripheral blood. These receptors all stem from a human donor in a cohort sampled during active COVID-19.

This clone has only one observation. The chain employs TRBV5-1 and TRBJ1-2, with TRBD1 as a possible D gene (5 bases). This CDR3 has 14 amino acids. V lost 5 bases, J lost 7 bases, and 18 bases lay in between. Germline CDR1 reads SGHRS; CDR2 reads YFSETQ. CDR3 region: CASRGGQSGVGYTF. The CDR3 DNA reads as TGCGCCAGCAGGGGAGGACAATCGGGGGTTGGCTACACCTTC.

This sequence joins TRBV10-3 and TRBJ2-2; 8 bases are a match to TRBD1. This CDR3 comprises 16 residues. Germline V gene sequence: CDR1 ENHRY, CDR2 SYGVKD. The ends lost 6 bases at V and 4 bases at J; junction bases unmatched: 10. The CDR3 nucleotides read TGTGCCATCAGAAAGGGAGGACAGGGCTTCACCGGGGAGCTGTTTTTT. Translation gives CAIRKGGQGFTGELFF.

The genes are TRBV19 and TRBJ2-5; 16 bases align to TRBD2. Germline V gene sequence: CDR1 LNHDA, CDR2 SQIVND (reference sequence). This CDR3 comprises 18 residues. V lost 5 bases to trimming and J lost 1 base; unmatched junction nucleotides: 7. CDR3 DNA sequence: TGTGCCAGTAGTCCATCCGGGACTAGCGGGGGGGCCCAAGAGACCCAGTACTTC. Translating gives CASSPSGTSGGAQETQYF.

The CDR3: CASTLSGGRSDEQFF. The CDR3 region has the DNA TGTGCCAGTACCCTTAGCGGGGGGCGATCCGATGAGCAGTTCTTC. The chain couples TRBV19 to TRBJ2-1, with 10 positions matching TRBD2. Germline CDR1 reads LNHDA; CDR2 reads SQIVND (reference sequence). The V segment lost 7 bases and the J segment 8 bases; nucleotides outside the gene matches: 11. This CDR3 spans 15 amino acids.

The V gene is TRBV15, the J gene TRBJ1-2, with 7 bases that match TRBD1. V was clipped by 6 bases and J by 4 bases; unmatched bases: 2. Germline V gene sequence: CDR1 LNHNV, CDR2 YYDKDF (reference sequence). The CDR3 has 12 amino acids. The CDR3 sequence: CATSWDSYGYTF. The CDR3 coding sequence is TGTGCCACCAGTTGGGACAGCTATGGCTACACCTTC.

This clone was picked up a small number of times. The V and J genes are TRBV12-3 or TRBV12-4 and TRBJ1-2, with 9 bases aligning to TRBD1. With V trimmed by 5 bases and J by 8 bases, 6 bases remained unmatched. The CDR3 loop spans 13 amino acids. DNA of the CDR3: TGTGCCAGCAGTCCCGGGACAGGGAAAGGCTACACCTTC. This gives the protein CASSPGTGKGYTF.

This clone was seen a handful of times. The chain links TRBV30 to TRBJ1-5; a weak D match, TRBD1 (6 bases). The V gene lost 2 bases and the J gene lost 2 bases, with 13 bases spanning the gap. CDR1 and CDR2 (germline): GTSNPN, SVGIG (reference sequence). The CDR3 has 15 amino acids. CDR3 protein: CAWSSQGGGNQPQHF. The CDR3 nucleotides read TGTGCCTGGAGTTCACAGGGTGGCGGCAATCAGCCCCAGCATTTT.

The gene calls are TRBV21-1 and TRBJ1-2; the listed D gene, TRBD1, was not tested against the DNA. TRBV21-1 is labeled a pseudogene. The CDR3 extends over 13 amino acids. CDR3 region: CASTPVRQDGYTF. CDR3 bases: TGTGCCAGCACCCCCGTACGTCAGGATGGCTACACCTTC.

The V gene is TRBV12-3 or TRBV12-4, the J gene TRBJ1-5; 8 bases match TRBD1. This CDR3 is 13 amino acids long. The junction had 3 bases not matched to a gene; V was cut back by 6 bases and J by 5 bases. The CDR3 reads CASRGTGDQPQHF. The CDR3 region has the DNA TGTGCCAGCAGGGGGACAGGTGATCAGCCCCAGCATTTT.

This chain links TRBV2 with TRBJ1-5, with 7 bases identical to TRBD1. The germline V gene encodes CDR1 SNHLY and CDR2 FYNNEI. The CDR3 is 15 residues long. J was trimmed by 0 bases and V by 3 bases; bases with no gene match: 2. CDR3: CASSETGNSNQPQHF. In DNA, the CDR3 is TGTGCCAGCAGTGAGACAGGGAATAGCAATCAGCCCCAGCATTTT.

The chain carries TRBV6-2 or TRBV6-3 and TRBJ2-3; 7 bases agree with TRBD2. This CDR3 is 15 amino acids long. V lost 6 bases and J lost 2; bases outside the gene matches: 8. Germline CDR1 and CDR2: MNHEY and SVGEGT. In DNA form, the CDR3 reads TGTGCCAGCAGCCGCGGGGGTTTCTACACAGATACGCAGTATTTT. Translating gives CASSRGGFYTDTQYF.

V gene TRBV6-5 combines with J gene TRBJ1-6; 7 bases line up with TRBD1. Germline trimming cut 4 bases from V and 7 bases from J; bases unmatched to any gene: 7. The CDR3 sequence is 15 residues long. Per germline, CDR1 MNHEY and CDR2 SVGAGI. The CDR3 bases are TGTGCCAGCAGTTTGACAGGGACACGGAATTCACCCCTCCACTTT. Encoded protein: CASSLTGTRNSPLHF.

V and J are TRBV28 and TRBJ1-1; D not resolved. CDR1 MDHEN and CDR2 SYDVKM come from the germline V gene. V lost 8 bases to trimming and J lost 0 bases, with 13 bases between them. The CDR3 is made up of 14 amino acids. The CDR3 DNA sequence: TGTGCCAGCGTCCCCCAGGCTCTGAACACTGAAGCTTTCTTT. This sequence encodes CASVPQALNTEAFF.

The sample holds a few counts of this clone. The CDR3 sequence is CASSSGDRDTEAFF. The CDR3 nucleotides are TGTGCCAGCAGCTCTGGGGACAGAGACACTGAAGCTTTCTTT. This rearrangement joins TRBV7-9 to TRBJ1-1; 7 nucleotides align to TRBD1. Germline CDR1 is SEHNR and CDR2 is FQNEAQ (reference sequence). The trim removed 4 bases at V and 3 bases at J, leaving 5 bases unmatched. The CDR3 is made up of 14 amino acids.

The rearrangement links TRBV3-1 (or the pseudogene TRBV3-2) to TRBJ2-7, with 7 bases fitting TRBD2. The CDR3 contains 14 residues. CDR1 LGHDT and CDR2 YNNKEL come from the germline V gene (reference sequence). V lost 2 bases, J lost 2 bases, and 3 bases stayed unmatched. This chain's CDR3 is CASSQSGATYEQYF. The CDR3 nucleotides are TGTGCCAGCAGCCAAAGCGGGGCGACCTACGAGCAGTACTTC.

CDR3: CASSVVGGTSGKGTQYF. The DNA of the CDR3 is TGTGCCAGCAGCGTAGTAGGTGGGACTAGCGGAAAAGGTACGCAGTATTTT. This sequence joins TRBV9 and TRBJ2-3; 11 bases are shared with TRBD2. The CDR3 extends over 17 amino acids. The germline gives CDR1 SGDLS, CDR2 YYNGEE. The ends lost 0 bases at V and 8 bases at J; junction bases unmatched: 11. The whole variable domain, filled in from reference TRBV9 and TRBJ2-3, reads DSGVTQTPKHLITATGQRVTLRCSPRSGDLSVYWYQQSLDQGLQFLIQYYNGEERAKGNILERFSAQQFPDLHSELNLSSLELGDSALYFCASSVVGGTSGKGTQYFGPGTRLTVL.

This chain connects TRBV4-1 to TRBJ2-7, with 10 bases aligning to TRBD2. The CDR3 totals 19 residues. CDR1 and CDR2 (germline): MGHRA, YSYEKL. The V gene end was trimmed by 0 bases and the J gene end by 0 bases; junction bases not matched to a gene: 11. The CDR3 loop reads CASSQDLQRGGSLSYEQYF. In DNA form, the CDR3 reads TGCGCCAGCAGCCAAGATCTGCAGCGGGGGGGCTCGCTCTCCTACGAGCAGTACTTC.

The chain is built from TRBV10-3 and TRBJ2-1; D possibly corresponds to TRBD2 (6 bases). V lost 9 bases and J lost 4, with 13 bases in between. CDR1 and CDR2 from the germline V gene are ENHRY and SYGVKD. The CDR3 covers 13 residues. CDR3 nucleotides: TGTGCCATTTCCGGCGGGGTGTACAATGAGCAGTTCTTC. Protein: CAISGGVYNEQFF.

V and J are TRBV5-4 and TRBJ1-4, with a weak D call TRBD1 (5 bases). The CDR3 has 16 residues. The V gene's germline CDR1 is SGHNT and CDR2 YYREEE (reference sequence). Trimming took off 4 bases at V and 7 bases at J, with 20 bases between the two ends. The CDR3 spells CASSGGGGEDGEKLFF. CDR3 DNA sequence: TGTGCCAGCAGCGGGGGTGGTGGGGAGGACGGTGAAAAACTGTTTTTT.

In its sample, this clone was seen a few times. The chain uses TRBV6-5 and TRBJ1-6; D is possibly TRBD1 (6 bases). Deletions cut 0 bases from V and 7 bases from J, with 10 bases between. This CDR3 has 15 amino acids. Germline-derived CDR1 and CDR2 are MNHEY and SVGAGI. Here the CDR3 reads CASSYSGQLNSPLHF. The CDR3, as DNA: TGTGCCAGCAGTTACTCCGGACAGTTGAATTCACCCCTCCACTTT.

CDR3 bases: TGTGCCAGTAGTTCGGGGGGGGGCTGGCCCCAGCATTTT. Its protein is CASSSGGGWPQHF. This sequence joins TRBV19 and TRBJ1-5; maybe TRBD1 (6 bases). The germline CDR1 and CDR2 sequences are LNHDA and SQIVND (reference sequence). The germline V and J ends were trimmed by 5 bases and 9 bases, with 14 bases remaining between them. CDR3 length: 13 residues.

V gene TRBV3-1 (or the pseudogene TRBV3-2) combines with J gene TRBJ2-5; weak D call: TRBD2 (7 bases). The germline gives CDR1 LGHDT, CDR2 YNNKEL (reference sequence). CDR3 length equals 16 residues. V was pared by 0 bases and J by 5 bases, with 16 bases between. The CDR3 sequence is CASSQDWVGGLETQYF. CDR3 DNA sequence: TGTGCCAGCAGCCAAGATTGGGTGGGGGGGCTGGAGACCCAGTACTTC.

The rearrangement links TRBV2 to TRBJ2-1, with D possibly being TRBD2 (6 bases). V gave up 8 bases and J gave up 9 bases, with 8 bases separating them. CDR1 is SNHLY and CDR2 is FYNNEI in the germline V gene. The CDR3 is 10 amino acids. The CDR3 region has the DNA TGTGCCAGCTGGGGAGGTGAGCAGTTCTTC. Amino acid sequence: CASWGGEQFF.

This CDR3 is CASLGQGGIPNEKLFF. Written as DNA, the CDR3 is TGCGCCAGCTTGGGACAGGGGGGAATCCCTAATGAAAAACTGTTTTTT. The J gene is TRBJ1-4, the V gene TRBV23-1; 11 positions agree with TRBD1. TRBV23-1 is given ORF status, its function remaining uncertain. CDR3 length equals 16 residues. The V and J ends lost 8 bases and 3 bases, in that order; junction bases with no gene match: 8.

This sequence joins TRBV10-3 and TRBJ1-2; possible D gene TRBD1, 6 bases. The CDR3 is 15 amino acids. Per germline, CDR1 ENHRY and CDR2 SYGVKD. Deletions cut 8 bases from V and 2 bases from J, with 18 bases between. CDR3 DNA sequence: TGTGCCATCTTTGGGGGCGGGGGCCAAAACTATGGCTACACCTTC. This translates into CAIFGGGGQNYGYTF.

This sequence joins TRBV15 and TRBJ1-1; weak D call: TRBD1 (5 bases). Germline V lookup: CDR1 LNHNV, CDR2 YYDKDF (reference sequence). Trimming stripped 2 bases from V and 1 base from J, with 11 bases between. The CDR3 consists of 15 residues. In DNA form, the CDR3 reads TGTGCCACCAGCAGACCAGGGACTCGGAACACTGAAGCTTTCTTT. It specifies CATSRPGTRNTEAFF.

DNA for the CDR3: TGCGCCAGCAGCCAGACCGGGACAGGGGTGACAGATACGCAGTATTTT. Its protein product is CASSQTGTGVTDTQYF. J is TRBJ2-3 and V is TRBV4-1; 10 nucleotides align to TRBD1. Germline values: CDR1 MGHRA, CDR2 YSYEKL. V lost 3 bases and J lost 3; bases outside the gene matches: 6. This CDR3 spans 16 amino acids.

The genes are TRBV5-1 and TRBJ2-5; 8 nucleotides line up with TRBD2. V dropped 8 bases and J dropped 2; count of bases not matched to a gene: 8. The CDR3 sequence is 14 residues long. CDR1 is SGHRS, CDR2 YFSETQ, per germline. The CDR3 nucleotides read TGCGCCAGTGGCCCCTCGGGGGGGCAAGAGACCCAGTACTTC. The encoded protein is CASGPSGGQETQYF.

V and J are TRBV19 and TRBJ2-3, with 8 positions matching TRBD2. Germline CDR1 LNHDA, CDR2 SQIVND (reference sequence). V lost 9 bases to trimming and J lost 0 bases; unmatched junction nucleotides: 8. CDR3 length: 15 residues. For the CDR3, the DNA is TGTGCCAGCTCGAGCGGGGGCCGTAGCACAGATACGCAGTATTTT. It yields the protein CASSSGGRSTDTQYF. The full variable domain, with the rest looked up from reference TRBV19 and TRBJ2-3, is DGGITQSPKYLFRKEGQNVTLSCEQNLNHDAMYWYRQDPGQGLRLIYYSQIVNDFQKGDIAEGYSVSREKKESFPLTVTSAQKNPTAFYLCASSSGGRSTDTQYFGPGTRLTVL.

The CDR3 spells CAISQQRSDTQYF. The CDR3 coding sequence is TGTGCCATCAGCCAGCAGAGGTCAGATACGCAGTATTTT. The chain has TRBV10-3 and TRBJ2-3; D not certain. This CDR3 is 13 amino acids long. Per germline, CDR1 ENHRY and CDR2 SYGVKD. Trimming cost V 6 bases and J 4 bases, with 11 bases left between them.